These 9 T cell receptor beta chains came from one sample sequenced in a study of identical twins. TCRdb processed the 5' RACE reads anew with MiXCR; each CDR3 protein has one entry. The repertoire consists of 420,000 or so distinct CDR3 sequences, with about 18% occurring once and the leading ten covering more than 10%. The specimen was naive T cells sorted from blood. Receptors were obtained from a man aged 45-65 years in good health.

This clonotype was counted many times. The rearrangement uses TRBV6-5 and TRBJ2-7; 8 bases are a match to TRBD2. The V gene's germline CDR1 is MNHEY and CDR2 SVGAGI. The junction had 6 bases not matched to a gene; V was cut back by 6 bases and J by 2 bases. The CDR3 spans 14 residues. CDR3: CASSLLADPYEQYF. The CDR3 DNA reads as TGTGCCAGCAGCTTACTAGCGGATCCCTACGAGCAGTACTTC.

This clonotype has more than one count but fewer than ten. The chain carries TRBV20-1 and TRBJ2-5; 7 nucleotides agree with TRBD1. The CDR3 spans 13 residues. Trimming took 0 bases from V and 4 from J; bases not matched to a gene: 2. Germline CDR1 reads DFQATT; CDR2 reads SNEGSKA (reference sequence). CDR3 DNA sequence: TGCAGTGCTAGAGATGCAGGGGGAGAGACCCAGTACTTC. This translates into CSARDAGGETQYF.

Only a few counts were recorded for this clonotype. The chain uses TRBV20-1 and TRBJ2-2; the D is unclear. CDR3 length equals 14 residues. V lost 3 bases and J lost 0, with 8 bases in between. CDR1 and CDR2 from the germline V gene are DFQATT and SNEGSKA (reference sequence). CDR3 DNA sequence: TGCAGTGCTAGTCGGATCCCGAACACCGGGGAGCTGTTTTTT. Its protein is CSASRIPNTGELFF.

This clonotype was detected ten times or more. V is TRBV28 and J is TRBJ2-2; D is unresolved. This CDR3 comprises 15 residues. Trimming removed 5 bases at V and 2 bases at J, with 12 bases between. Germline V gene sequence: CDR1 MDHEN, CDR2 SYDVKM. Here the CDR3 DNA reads TGTGCCAGCAGTACCGAAACAGTAAACACCGGGGAGCTGTTTTTT. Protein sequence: CASSTETVNTGELFF.

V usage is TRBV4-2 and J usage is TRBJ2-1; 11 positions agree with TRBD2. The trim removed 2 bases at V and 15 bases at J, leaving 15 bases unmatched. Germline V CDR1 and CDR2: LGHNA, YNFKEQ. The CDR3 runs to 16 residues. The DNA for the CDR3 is TGTGCCAGCAGCCAACCCGGGGCTAGCGGGAGGCTCGCCCCGTTCTTC. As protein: CASSQPGASGRLAPFF.

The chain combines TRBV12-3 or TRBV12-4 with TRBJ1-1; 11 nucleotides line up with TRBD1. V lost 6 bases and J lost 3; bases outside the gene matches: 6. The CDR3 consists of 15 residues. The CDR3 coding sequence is TGTGCCAGCAGCGCAGGACAGGGGGCTTACACTGAAGCTTTCTTT. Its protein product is CASSAGQGAYTEAFF.

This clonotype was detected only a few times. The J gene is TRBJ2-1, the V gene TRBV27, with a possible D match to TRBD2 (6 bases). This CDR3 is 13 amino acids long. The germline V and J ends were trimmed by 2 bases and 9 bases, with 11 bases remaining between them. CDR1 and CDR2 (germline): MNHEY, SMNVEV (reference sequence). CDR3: CASSLNGGSEQFF. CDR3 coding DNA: TGTGCCAGCAGTTTAAATGGGGGGTCTGAGCAGTTCTTC.

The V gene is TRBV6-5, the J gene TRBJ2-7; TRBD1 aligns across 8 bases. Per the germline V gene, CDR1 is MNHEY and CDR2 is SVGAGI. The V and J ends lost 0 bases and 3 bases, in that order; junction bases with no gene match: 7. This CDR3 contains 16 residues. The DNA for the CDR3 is TGTGCCAGCAGTTACTCGATCGGGACAGGAAGCTACGAGCAGTACTTC. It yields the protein CASSYSIGTGSYEQYF.

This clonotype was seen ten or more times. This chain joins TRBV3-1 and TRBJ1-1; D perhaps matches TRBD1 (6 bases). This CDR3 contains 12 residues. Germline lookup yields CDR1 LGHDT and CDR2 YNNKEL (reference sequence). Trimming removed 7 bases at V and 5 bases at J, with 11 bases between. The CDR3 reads CASKQGGTEAFF. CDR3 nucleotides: TGTGCCAGCAAACAGGGAGGGACTGAAGCTTTCTTT.